A selection of T cell receptor beta chains follows, all from one sample in a study of Tregs in tolerant kidney transplant recipients. The assay was immunoSEQ multiplex PCR, and TCRdb's table has in-frame clones only and misses some. Of 68,000 or so clones in the sample, roughly 84% were seen once. The sequenced sample was CD4+ T cells from blood. All receptors derive from a human donor in good health. Each CDR3 is given with its conserved first and last residue. Fields, in order: V gene, D gene, clone size, J gene, CDR3 DNA, CDR3 protein. D genes are given only for firm matches. The size field is filled for only some rows; it gives once, few, many or a size class.

TRBV7-9	TRBD2	NA	TRBJ2-1	TGTGCCAGCAGCACCGGGGCTAGCGGGAGCGATGAGCAGTTCTTC	CASSTGASGSDEQFF
TRBV7-6	TRBD1	NA	TRBJ2-5	TGTGCCAGCAGCTTATTGACAGGGAAAGGAGAGACCCAGTACTTC	CASSLLTGKGETQYF
TRBV21-1	NA	once	TRBJ2-5	TGTGCCAGCAGCAATGGCAGGTGCCAAGAGACCCAGTACTTC	CASSNGRCQETQYF
TRBV6-5	NA	NA	TRBJ1-2	TGTGCCGCCAGGGTTGGGGACTATGGCTACACCTTC	CAARVGDYGYTF
TRBV27	NA	NA	TRBJ1-6	TGTGCCAGCAGTCTAACCGGTCTAGGCCACTCACCCCTCCACTTT	CASSLTGLGHSPLHF
TRBV9	NA	once	TRBJ2-3	TGTGCCAGCAGCGCCAGACAGACGGGGGATGACACAGATACGCAGTATTTT	CASSARQTGDDTDTQYF
TRBV2	NA	once	TRBJ1-1	TGTGCCAGCAGTGCGATGTCGGGGGGCACTGAAGCTTTCTTT	CASSAMSGGTEAFF
TRBV19	NA	NA	TRBJ1-2	TGTGCCAGCGGAGAGTGGGGCTTGGATGGCTACACCTTC	CASGEWGLDGYTF
TRBV4-1	TRBD2	NA	TRBJ2-3	TGCGCCAGCAGCCAAGATGGGCTAGCGGGATCAACTAGCACAGATACGCAGTATTTT	CASSQDGLAGSTSTDTQYF
TRBV9	TRBD2	NA	TRBJ2-1	TGTGCCAGCAGCCCGCGGACTAGCGGGGGGATGCAGGAGCAGTTCTTC	CASSPRTSGGMQEQFF
TRBV14	NA	NA	TRBJ2-2	TGTGCCAGCAGCCAAGGTCTCACCGGGGAGCTGTTTTTT	CASSQGLTGELFF
TRBV11-2	NA	few	TRBJ1-3	TGTGCCAGCAGCTTGGGCAGGGGAAACACCATATATTTT	CASSLGRGNTIYF
TRBV5-6	NA	NA	TRBJ1-3	TGTGCCAGCAGCTTGGGACGAAACTCTGGAAACACCATATATTTT	CASSLGRNSGNTIYF
TRBV6-5	TRBD1	NA	TRBJ1-1	TGTGCCAGCAGTTACTCCCGACAGGGTGCGGACACTGAAGCTTTCTTT	CASSYSRQGADTEAFF
TRBV5-1	TRBD2	NA	TRBJ2-5	TGCGCCAGCAGGACTAGCGGGAGCGGTGAGACCCAGTACTTC	CASRTSGSGETQYF
TRBV7-9	TRBD2	NA	TRBJ2-5	TGTGCCAGCAGCTTAACGGGACTAGTGGGGGAGACCCAGTACTTC	CASSLTGLVGETQYF
TRBV19	NA	once	TRBJ1-6	TGTGCCAGTAGTCCATCAGGGGTTTTAGGATCACCCCTCCACTTT	CASSPSGVLGSPLHF
TRBV6-5	NA	NA	TRBJ1-1	TGTGCCAGCAGCGCACGCCGGGCTTCTGAAGCTTTCTTT	CASSARRASEAFF
TRBV9	NA	NA	TRBJ2-7	TGTGCCAGCAGCCCCAATTACGGGTCCTACGAGCAGTACTTC	CASSPNYGSYEQYF
TRBV14	NA	NA	TRBJ2-1	TGTGCCAGCAGCCAAGTGGCGGGGGCCACTTACAATGAGCAGTTCTTC	CASSQVAGATYNEQFF
TRBV7-2	TRBD2	NA	TRBJ2-1	TGTGCCAGCAGCTTGTCCCTAGCGGGAGGCGGGGAGCAGTTCTTC	CASSLSLAGGGEQFF
TRBV18	NA	NA	TRBJ1-1	TGTGCCAGCTTACTCCCGGCCCAGGTGAACACTGAAGCTTTCTTT	CASLLPAQVNTEAFF
TRBV5-3	TRBD1	few	TRBJ1-5	TGTGCCAGAAGCCAGACAGGGCAGCCCCAGCATTTT	CARSQTGQPQHF
TRBV9	TRBD2	NA	TRBJ2-1	TGTGCCAGCAGCGTAGACCCCGCGGGGGGGCTTTTGGATGAGCAGTTCTTC	CASSVDPAGGLLDEQFF
TRBV20-1	NA	NA	TRBJ2-7	NA	CSASSQGVPLW